This T cell receptor beta chain is drawn from a study of blood T cell repertoires in COVID-19. Study-wide background: PBMCs, B-cell-depleted T cells, or T cells provided the cDNA or gDNA that made up the material.

Per the authors' pipeline: Amplified reference gene primers provided the basis for estimating nucleated cell counts. This table comes from immunoSEQ multiplex PCR, and its TCRdb copy is limited to in-frame clones, with some not included. D and trimming come from the DNA, and the V and J calls and clone size come from that table. The sample shows 200,000 to 300,000 clones, about four fifths of them seen only once. Enrolled during active infection, Seattle patients were then followed longitudinally. Sequencing input: peripheral blood. The receptor's source is a woman older than 75 with COVID-19, enrolled during active disease.

The chain's CDR3 is CARSLGGRRKHEQYF. CDR3 sequence (DNA): TGTGCCAGAAGCTTGGGAGGGAGAAGGAAGCACGAGCAGTACTTC. The chain has TRBV5-3 and TRBJ2-7; maybe TRBD2 (5 bases). TRBV5-3 is classed as an ORF, of uncertain function. The CDR3 sequence is 15 residues long. V was cut by 0 bases and J by 5 bases, with 15 bases left in between.